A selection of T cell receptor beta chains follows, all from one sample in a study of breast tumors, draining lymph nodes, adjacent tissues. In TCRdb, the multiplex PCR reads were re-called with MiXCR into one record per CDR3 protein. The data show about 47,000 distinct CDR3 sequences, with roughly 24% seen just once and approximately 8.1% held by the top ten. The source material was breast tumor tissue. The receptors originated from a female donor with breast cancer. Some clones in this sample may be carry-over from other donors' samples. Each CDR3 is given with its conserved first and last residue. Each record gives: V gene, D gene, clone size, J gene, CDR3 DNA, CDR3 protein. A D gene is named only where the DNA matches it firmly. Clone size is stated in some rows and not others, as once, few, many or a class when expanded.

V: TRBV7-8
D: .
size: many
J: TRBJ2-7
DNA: TGTGCCAGCAGCTTAGAGGGGGGAGGTTCCTACGAGCAGTACTTC
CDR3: CASSLEGGGSYEQYF

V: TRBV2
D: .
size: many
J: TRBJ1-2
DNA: TGTGCCAGCAGTGTTCAGGGGAACTATGGCTACACCTTC
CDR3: CASSVQGNYGYTF

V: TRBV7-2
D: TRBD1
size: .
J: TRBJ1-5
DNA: TGTGCCAACAGCTCCGGGACAGGGTCTCAGCCCCAGCATTTT
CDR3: CANSSGTGSQPQHF

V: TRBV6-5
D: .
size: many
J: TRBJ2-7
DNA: TGTGCCAGCAGTTACTCAAGAGCAGGGCTTTACGAGCAGTACTTC
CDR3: CASSYSRAGLYEQYF

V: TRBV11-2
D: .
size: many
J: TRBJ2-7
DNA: TGTGCCAGCAGCTTAGAGGCAGGAAAGGTATACGAGCAGTACTTC
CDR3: CASSLEAGKVYEQYF

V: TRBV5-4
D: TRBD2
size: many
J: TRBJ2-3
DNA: TGTGCCAGCAGCCTTCGTACTAGCGGGCTCACAGATACGCAGTATTTT
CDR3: CASSLRTSGLTDTQYF

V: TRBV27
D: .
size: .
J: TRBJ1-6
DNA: TGTGCCAGCACCGCCCTTTGGGGCACGGATTCACCCCTCCACTTT
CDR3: CASTALWGTDSPLHF

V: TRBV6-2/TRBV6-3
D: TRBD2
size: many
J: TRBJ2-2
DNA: TGTGCCAGCAGTTACCTTAGCGGGGGCACCGGGGAGCTGTTTTTT
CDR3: CASSYLSGGTGELFF

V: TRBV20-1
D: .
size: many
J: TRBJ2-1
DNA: TGCAGTGCTAGAATCGGGGTTCACTACAATGAGCAGTTCTTC
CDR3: CSARIGVHYNEQFF

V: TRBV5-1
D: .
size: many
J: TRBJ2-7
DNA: TGCGCCAGCAGCTTGGGGCAGGTCCGACGAGTGGGTGAGCAGTACTTC
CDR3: CASSLGQVRRVGEQYF

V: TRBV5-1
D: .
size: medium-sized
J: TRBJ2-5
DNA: TGCGCCAGCAGCTTAGAGTGGGATGCTCAAGAGACCCAGTACTTC
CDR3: CASSLEWDAQETQYF

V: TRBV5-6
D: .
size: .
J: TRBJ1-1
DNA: TGTGCCAGCAGCTTGGATCAGTGGGGAACTGAAGCTTTCTTT
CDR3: CASSLDQWGTEAFF

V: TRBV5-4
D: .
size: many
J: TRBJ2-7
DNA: TGTGCCAGCAGCACCGGGCGGGGTATGGGGGAGCAGTACTTC
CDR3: CASSTGRGMGEQYF

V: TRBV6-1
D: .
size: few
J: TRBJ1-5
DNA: TGTGCCAGCATTACCAGGGCAAATAATCAGCCCCAGCATTTT
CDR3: CASITRANNQPQHF

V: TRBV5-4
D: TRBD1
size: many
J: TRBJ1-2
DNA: TGTGCCAGCAGCTGGACAGGGACCTATGGCTACACCTTC
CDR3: CASSWTGTYGYTF

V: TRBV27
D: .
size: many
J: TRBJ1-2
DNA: TGTGCCAGCAGTTTCTCTGACAGGAGCTATGGCTACACCTTC
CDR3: CASSFSDRSYGYTF

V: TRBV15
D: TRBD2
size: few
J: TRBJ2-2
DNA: TGTGCCACCAGCAGAGGGCTTGGCGGGAGGAACACCGGGGAGCTGTTTTTT
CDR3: CATSRGLGGRNTGELFF

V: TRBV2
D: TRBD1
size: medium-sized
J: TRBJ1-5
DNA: TGTGCCAGCAGCGGACAGGGGGGAAATCAGCCCCAGCATTTT
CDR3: CASSGQGGNQPQHF

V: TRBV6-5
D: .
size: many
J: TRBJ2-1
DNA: TGTGCCAGCAGTTACTCTGGGGGTATTGCGTACAATGAGCAGTTCTTC
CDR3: CASSYSGGIAYNEQFF

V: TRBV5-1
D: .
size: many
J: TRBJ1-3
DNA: TGCGCCAGCAGCTTGTTCGACTCTGGAAACACCATATATTTT
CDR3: CASSLFDSGNTIYF

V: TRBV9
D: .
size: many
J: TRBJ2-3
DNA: TGTGCCAGCAGCGTAGTGGGGGCCCCCACAGATACGCAGTATTTT
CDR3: CASSVVGAPTDTQYF

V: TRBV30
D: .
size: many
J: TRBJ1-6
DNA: TGTGCCTGGAGTGTCCGCTTTGGGAGGGATGGGTATAATTCACCCCTCCACTTT
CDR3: CAWSVRFGRDGYNSPLHF

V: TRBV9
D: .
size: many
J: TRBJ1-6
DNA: TGTGCCAGCAGCGTAGGGATAACCTCACCCCTCCACTTT
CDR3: CASSVGITSPLHF

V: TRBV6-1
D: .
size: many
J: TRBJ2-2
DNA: TGTGCCAGCGGGGTTGTTCGAGAGCTGTTTTTT
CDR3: CASGVVRELFF

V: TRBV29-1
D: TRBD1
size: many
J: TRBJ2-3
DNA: TGCAGCGTCGGACAGGGGCCCGAAGATACGCAGTATTTT
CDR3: CSVGQGPEDTQYF

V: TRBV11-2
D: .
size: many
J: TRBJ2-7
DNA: TGTGCCAGCAGCCCCGGGACATCCGATCTATACGAGCAGTACTTC
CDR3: CASSPGTSDLYEQYF

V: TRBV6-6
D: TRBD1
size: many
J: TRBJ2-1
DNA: TGTGCCAGCAGTGGTGACAGGGGTGGGCATGAGCAGTTCTTC
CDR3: CASSGDRGGHEQFF

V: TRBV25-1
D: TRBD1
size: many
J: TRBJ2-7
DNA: TGTGCCAGCAGTGAAGACAGGGCCACCTACGAGCAGTACTTC
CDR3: CASSEDRATYEQYF

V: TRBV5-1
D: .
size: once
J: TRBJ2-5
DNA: TGCGCCAGCAGCACAGGACAGGAGGGGACCCAGTACTTC
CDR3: CASSTGQEGTQYF

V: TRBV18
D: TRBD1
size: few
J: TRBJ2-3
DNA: TGTGCCAGCTCACCGACAGGGGCCTCAGATACGCAGTATTTT
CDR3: CASSPTGASDTQYF

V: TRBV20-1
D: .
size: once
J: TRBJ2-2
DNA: TGCAGTGCCCCCAAAAATCGGAACACCGGGGAGCTGTTTTTT
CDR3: CSAPKNRNTGELFF

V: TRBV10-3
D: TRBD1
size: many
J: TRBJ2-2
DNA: TGTGCCATCAGTGATGAGGGGGCGCGGTACACCGGGGAGCTGTTTTTT
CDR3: CAISDEGARYTGELFF

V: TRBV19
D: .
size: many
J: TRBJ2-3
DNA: TGTGCCAGTAGTAGACTATCGAGCACAGATACGCAGTATTTT
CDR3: CASSRLSSTDTQYF

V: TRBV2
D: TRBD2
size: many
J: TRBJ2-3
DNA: TGTGCCAGCAGTGAATGGCCTAGCGGGGGGGCCACAGATACGCAGTATTTT
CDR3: CASSEWPSGGATDTQYF

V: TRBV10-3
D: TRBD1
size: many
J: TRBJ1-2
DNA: TGTGCCATCAGTTCCGGGACAGACTATGGCTACACCTTC
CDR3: CAISSGTDYGYTF

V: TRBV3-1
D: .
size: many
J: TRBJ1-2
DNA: TGTGCCAGCAGCCACCTCTCAGCAAACAGGGTTAACTATGGCTACACCTTC
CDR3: CASSHLSANRVNYGYTF

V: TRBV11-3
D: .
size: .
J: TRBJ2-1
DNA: TGTGCCAGCAGCTTAGGTGGGACCCGTTACAATGAGCAGTTCTTC
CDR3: CASSLGGTRYNEQFF

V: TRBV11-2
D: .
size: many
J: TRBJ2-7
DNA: TGTGCCAGCAGCTTGGGAAGGTACACGGGAGTCTACGAGCAGTACTTC
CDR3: CASSLGRYTGVYEQYF

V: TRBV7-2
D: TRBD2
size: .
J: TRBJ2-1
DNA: TGTGCCAGCAGACAAACTAGCGCGACGGGTGAGCAGTTCTTC
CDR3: CASRQTSATGEQFF

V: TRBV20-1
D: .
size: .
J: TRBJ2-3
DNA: TGCAGTGCTTACACCCACTCGGGGCCGACAGATACGCAGTATTTT
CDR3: CSAYTHSGPTDTQYF

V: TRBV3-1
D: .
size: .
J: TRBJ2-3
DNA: TGTGCCAGCAGCCAAGAGACGGGCAGCGGCACAGATCCGCAGTATTTT
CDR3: CASSQETGSGTDPQYF

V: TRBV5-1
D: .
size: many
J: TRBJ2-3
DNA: TGCGCCAGCAGCTTGGCAGTACTACCCACAGATACGCAGTATTTT
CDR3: CASSLAVLPTDTQYF

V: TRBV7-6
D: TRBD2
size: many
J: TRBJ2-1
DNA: TGTGCCAGCAGCACGGGACTAGCGTTCTACAATGAGCAGTTCTTC
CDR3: CASSTGLAFYNEQFF

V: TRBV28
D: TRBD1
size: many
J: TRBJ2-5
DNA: TGTGCCAGCACCATCCCGGGGGGCGACGGGACAGGGGGCCAAGAGACCCAGTACTTC
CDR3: CASTIPGGDGTGGQETQYF

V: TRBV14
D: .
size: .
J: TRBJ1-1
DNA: TGTGCCAGCAGCCCCCCTCCGAGGAGCCGTTTTGAAGCTTTCTTT
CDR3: CASSPPPRSRFEAFF

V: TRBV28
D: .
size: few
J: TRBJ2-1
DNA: TGTGCCAGCAGTTCGGGCTTGCAGTTCTTC
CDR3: CASSSGLQFF

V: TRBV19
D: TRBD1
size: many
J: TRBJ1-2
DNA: TGTGCCAGTAGTATAGTGGGACAGGGGGCGCGAGGCTACACCTTC
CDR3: CASSIVGQGARGYTF

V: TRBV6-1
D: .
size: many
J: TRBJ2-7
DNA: TGTGCCAGCAGTTGGACAGATTACGAGCAGTACTTC
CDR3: CASSWTDYEQYF

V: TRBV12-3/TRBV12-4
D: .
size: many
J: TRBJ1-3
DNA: TGTGCCAGCAGTCTCTCTGGAAACACCATATATTTT
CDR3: CASSLSGNTIYF

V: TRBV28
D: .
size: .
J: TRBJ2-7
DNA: TGTGCCAGCAGAATAACCCAGGCAACCTACGAGCAGTACTTC
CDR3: CASRITQATYEQYF

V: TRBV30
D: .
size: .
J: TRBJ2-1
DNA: TGTGCCTGGATGCAGGGTTACAATGAGCAGTTCTTC
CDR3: CAWMQGYNEQFF

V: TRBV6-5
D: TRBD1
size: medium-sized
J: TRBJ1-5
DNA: TGTGCCAGCAGAGGATGGGACAGGGACGATCAGCCCCAGCATTTT
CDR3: CASRGWDRDDQPQHF

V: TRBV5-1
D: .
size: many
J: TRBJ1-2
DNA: TGCGCCAGCAGCATTACTTACAGGGTTCCGGGGTATGGCTACACCTTC
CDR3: CASSITYRVPGYGYTF

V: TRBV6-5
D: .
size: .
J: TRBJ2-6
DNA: TGTGCCAGCAAAATGACAGGTCCACTCTCTGAGGCCAACGTCCTGACTTTC
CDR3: CASKMTGPLSEANVLTF

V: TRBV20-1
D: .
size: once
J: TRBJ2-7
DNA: TGCAGTGCTGAGTCTGATGCCGGGGCCTACGAGCAGTACTTC
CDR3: CSAESDAGAYEQYF

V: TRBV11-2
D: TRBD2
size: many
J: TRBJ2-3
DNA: TGTGCCAGCAGCTTAGAAAGGAGCGGGAGAAATACGCAGTATTTT
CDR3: CASSLERSGRNTQYF

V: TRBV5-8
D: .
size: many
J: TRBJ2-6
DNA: TGTGCCAGCACCGACAGGTCCATTGGGGCCAACGTCCTGACTTTC
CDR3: CASTDRSIGANVLTF

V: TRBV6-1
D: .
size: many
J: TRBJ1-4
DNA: TGTGCCAGCAGTGAAGAAGGACATGTCGAAAAACTGTTTTTT
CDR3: CASSEEGHVEKLFF

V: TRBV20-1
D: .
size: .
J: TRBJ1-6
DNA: TGCAGTGCCGGGAGGGGGAGGGGAAGTTCACCCCTCCACTTT
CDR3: CSAGRGRGSSPLHF